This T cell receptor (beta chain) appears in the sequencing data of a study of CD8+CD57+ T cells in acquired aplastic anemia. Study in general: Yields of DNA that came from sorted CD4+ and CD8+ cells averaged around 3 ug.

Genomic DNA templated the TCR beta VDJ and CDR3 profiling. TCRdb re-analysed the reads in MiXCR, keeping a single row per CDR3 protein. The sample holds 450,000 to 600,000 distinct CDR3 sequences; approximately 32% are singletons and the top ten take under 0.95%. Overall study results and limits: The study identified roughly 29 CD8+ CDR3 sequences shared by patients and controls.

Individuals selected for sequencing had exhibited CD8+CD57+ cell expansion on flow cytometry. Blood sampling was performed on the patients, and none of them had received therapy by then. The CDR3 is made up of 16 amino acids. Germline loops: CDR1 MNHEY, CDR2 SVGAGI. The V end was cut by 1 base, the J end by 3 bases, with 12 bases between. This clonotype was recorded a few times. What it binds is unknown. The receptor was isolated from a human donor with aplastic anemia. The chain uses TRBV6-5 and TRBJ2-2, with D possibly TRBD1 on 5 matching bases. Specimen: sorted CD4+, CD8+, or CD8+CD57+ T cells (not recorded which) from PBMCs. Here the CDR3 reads CASSYFLGRDTGELFF. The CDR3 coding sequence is TGTGCCAGCAGTTACTTCTTGGGGCGCGACACCGGGGAGCTGTTTTTT.